The 21 T cell receptor beta chains below come from one sample, sequenced in a study of cytomegalovirus exposure and HLA in healthy donors. Data came from immunoSEQ multiplex PCR; TCRdb stores just in-frame clones and leaves some out. This sample yields around 240,000 clones, of which around 90% are seen a single time; roughly 0.38% belongs to the top ten. The material sequenced was PBMCs. The receptor set was obtained from a woman between 18 and 29 years old in good health and CMV-seronegative.

The chain recombines TRBV7-8 with TRBJ1-1; D might be TRBD1 (5 bases). CDR3 size: 13 residues. Per the germline V gene, CDR1 is SGHVS and CDR2 is FQNEAQ. Trimming pared 1 base from V and 5 bases from J, leaving 8 bases between. CDR3 protein: CASSLETVTEAFF. CDR3 nucleotides: TGTGCCAGCAGCTTAGAGACAGTAACTGAAGCTTTCTTT.

CDR3 sequence reads: CASSYRDSSGNTIYF. CDR3 nucleotides: TGTGCCAGCAGTTACAGGGACAGCTCTGGAAACACCATATATTTT. V is TRBV6-5 and J is TRBJ1-3; 7 nucleotides match TRBD1. There are 15 residues in the CDR3. The V gene end was trimmed by 2 bases and the J gene end by 0 bases; junction bases not matched to a gene: 1. Germline V gene sequence: CDR1 MNHEY, CDR2 SVGAGI.

This sequence joins TRBV19 and TRBJ1-2, with D possibly being TRBD1 (6 bases). CDR1 is LNHDA and CDR2 is SQIVND in the germline V gene (reference sequence). With 7 bases removed from V and 0 bases from J, the gap between germline ends came to 12 bases. The CDR3 length is 14 residues. The CDR3 sequence is CASTEGGTNYGYTF. DNA for the CDR3: TGTGCCAGTACCGAGGGGGGGACTAACTATGGCTACACCTTC.

The chain links TRBV7-2 to TRBJ2-7; 8 bases are shared with TRBD1. CDR1 is SGHTA, CDR2 FQGNSA, per germline. This CDR3 has 18 amino acids. Losses at the gene ends were 1 base for V and 4 bases for J; bases not matched to a gene: 15. The CDR3 is CASSLGGLGQGFVYEQYF. The CDR3 DNA sequence: TGTGCCAGCAGCTTAGGGGGGCTAGGACAGGGTTTTGTATACGAGCAGTACTTC.

The chain combines TRBV14 with TRBJ2-1; 9 nucleotides agree with TRBD1. V shed 5 bases, J shed 6 bases, and the junction held 8 bases outside the gene matches. This CDR3 has 15 amino acids. Germline V CDR1 and CDR2: SGHDN, FVKESK. CDR3 amino acids: CASSFFAGQGNEQFF. The DNA of the CDR3 is TGTGCCAGCAGCTTTTTTGCGGGACAGGGCAATGAGCAGTTCTTC.

In the case of this clone: A junction boundary mismatches the germline segment, possibly from a read error. V is TRBV7-8 and J is TRBJ1-1; D gene ambiguous. CDR1 and CDR2 from the germline V gene are SGHVS and FQNEAQ. CDR3 length: 13 residues. The CDR3 DNA is TGTGCCAGTAGCTTCGACAAGAACACTGAAGCTTTCTTT. Amino acids: CASSFDKNTEAFF.

The chain combines TRBV18 with TRBJ2-1; 14 nucleotides agree with TRBD2. V was pared by 5 bases and J by 5 bases, with 5 bases of the junction left unmatched. This CDR3 has 16 residues. Germline lookup yields CDR1 KGHSH and CDR2 LQKENI. Here the CDR3 DNA reads TGTGCCAGCTCAGGGGGGACTAGCGGGGGCAACAATGAGCAGTTCTTC. This gives the protein CASSGGTSGGNNEQFF.

The chain joins TRBV7-3 to TRBJ1-2, with unresolved D. Germline V gives CDR1 SGHTA, CDR2 FQGTGA. The V end was cut by 5 bases, the J end by 8 bases, with 12 bases between. The CDR3 sequence is 12 residues long. The CDR3 DNA sequence: TGTGCCAGCAGCCTAGCGGGTCACGGCTACACCTTC. Translation gives CASSLAGHGYTF.

The gene calls are TRBV21-1 and TRBJ1-2; the DNA was not used to check the table's D call, TRBD1. TRBV21-1 is classified as a pseudogene. This CDR3 region has 14 residues. CDR3 region: CASSPRDRGYGYTF. The DNA of the CDR3 is TGTGCCAGCAGCCCTAGAGACAGGGGCTATGGCTACACCTTC.

The V gene is TRBV4-1, the J gene TRBJ1-1; no firm D call. From germline, CDR1 is MGHRA and CDR2 YSYEKL. V was trimmed by 1 base and J by 7 bases, leaving 13 bases between them. The CDR3 extends over 14 amino acids. The CDR3 DNA reads TGCGCCAGCAGCCAAGTGGGCATTGTGGATGAAGCTTTCTTT. Translating it yields CASSQVGIVDEAFF.

This chain connects TRBV28 to TRBJ2-3, with 7 bases identical to TRBD2. With V trimmed by 6 bases and J by 2 bases, 8 bases remained unmatched. CDR1 and CDR2 from the germline V gene are MDHEN and SYDVKM. CDR3 length: 15 amino acids. The CDR3: CASSPSGDYTDTQYF. In DNA, the CDR3 is TGTGCCAGCAGCCCTAGCGGAGACTACACAGATACGCAGTATTTT.

This chain connects TRBV5-4 to TRBJ1-2; D is possibly TRBD1 (6 bases). The CDR3 runs 14 residues. The V gene lost 5 bases and the J gene lost 1 base, with 12 bases spanning the gap. Germline CDR1 reads SGHNT; CDR2 reads YYREEE (reference sequence). The CDR3 DNA follows: TGTGCCAGCAGGAGGGGGAGATTTAACTATGGCTACACCTTC. This encodes CASRRGRFNYGYTF.

This clone was detected only once. The chain recombines TRBV29-1 with TRBJ1-5; D is unclear. Per germline, CDR1 SQVTM and CDR2 ANQGSEA. The CDR3 spans 14 residues. V lost 4 bases to trimming and J lost 0 bases, with 10 bases between them. The CDR3 protein is CSVVYGNSNQPQHF. CDR3 sequence (DNA): TGCAGCGTTGTTTACGGTAATAGCAATCAGCCCCAGCATTTT.

V is TRBV6-1 and J is TRBJ2-7, with 9 bases lining up with TRBD1. Germline CDR1 MNHNS, CDR2 SASEGT. Trimming took 6 bases from V and 4 from J; bases not matched to a gene: 7. This CDR3 contains 14 residues. The CDR3 bases are TGTGCCAGCAGCCGACAGGGGGTGGGGTACGAGCAGTACGTC. The encoded protein is CASSRQGVGYEQYV.

The rearrangement joins TRBV19 to TRBJ1-5, with D possibly TRBD1 on 5 matching bases. CDR1 LNHDA and CDR2 SQIVND come from the germline V gene (reference sequence). The CDR3 is 14 amino acids. Deletions cut 2 bases from V and 7 bases from J, with 12 bases between. CDR3 DNA sequence: TGTGCCAGTAGTATATGGGGGGAAAGGCAGCCCCAGCATTTT. It is translated as CASSIWGERQPQHF.

This chain joins TRBV4-2 and TRBJ2-5; 8 nucleotides align to TRBD2. V shed 1 base and J 0 bases; nucleotides not matched to a gene: 7. CDR3 length: 17 amino acids. Germline values: CDR1 LGHNA, CDR2 YNFKEQ. In DNA form, the CDR3 reads TGTGCCAGCAGCCAAGCGGTAGCGGGGACTTACCAAGAGACCCAGTACTTC. Amino acid sequence: CASSQAVAGTYQETQYF.

The genes are TRBV7-2 and TRBJ2-1; 13 bases line up with TRBD2. Germline CDR1 is SGHTA and CDR2 is FQGNSA. V lost 7 bases to trimming and J lost 12 bases; unmatched junction nucleotides: 12. The CDR3 is made up of 15 amino acids. The CDR3: CASTRGLAGSESQFF. The CDR3, as DNA: TGTGCCAGCACTCGGGGACTAGCGGGGAGTGAGTCGCAGTTCTTC.

The J gene is TRBJ2-2, the V gene TRBV10-3, with 9 nucleotides matching TRBD1. Trimming cost V 6 bases and J 1 base; bases outside gene matches: 0. The CDR3 contains 14 residues. The germline CDR1 and CDR2 sequences are ENHRY and SYGVKD. DNA of the CDR3: TGTGCCATCAGGGGACAGGGGAACACCGGGGAGCTGTTTTTT. It yields the protein CAIRGQGNTGELFF.

The chain links TRBV6-5 to TRBJ2-7; 7 nucleotides align to TRBD1. The CDR3 totals 14 residues. Germline loops: CDR1 MNHEY, CDR2 SVGAGI. V shed 0 bases and J 3 bases; nucleotides not matched to a gene: 2. This CDR3 reads CASSYSGQRYEQYF. Here the CDR3 DNA reads TGTGCCAGCAGTTACTCGGGACAGCGCTACGAGCAGTACTTC.

The chain recombines TRBV19 with TRBJ2-1, with TRBD2 matching over 9 bases. J gave up 7 bases and V 7 bases, and 8 bases lay outside the gene matches. This CDR3 is 14 amino acids long. Germline V gene data show CDR1 as LNHDA and CDR2 as SQIVND (reference sequence). The DNA of the CDR3 is TGTGCCAGTAAAGCCCTAGCGGGGAGAAATGAGCAGTTCTTC. It translates to CASKALAGRNEQFF. Based on the CDR3 plus reference TRBV19 and TRBJ2-1, the full variable domain is DGGITQSPKYLFRKEGQNVTLSCEQNLNHDAMYWYRQDPGQGLRLIYYSQIVNDFQKGDIAEGYSVSREKKESFPLTVTSAQKNPTAFYLCASKALAGRNEQFFGPGTRLTVL.

V gene TRBV5-1 combines with J gene TRBJ2-2; D may be TRBD2 (6 bases). CDR1 is SGHRS and CDR2 is YFSETQ in the germline V gene. Between the trimmed V and J ends, which lost 1 base and 1 base, there was a span of 14 bases. The CDR3 loop spans 17 amino acids. The CDR3 loop reads CASSLTDGSLNTGELFF. CDR3 in DNA: TGCGCCAGCAGCTTGACGGACGGGAGTTTGAACACCGGGGAGCTGTTTTTT.